In its sample, the clone carrying this T cell receptor beta chain was seen a few times. What it binds is not known. The sample is drawn from a study of CD8 T cells in ankylosing spondylitis. Overall study results and limits: The disease-linked clones had a CD8+ phenotype and low blood frequencies. Typical of ankylosing spondylitis blood, it appeared, was a TCR beta motif of eight highly homologous variants. From matched ankylosing spondylitis synovial fluid, disease-linked clones were reportedly recovered at significantly enriched levels.

A quantitative 5'-RACE method, one with molecular barcodes, was used to make TCR beta libraries. TCRdb fed the 5' RACE reads into MiXCR, producing one record per CDR3 protein. This table holds approximately 400,000 distinct CDR3 sequences, roughly 27% found once. The germline CDR1 and CDR2 sequences are DFQATT and SNEGSKA (reference sequence). The CDR3 is made up of 15 amino acids. V was pared by 5 bases and J by 4 bases, with 18 bases between. Sequences were obtained from blood, either unsorted or a sorted T cell fraction (not recorded which). The clonotype originates from a male donor with ankylosing spondylitis. The gene calls are TRBV20-1 and TRBJ2-1; the D gene is possibly TRBD2 (6 bases). DNA for the CDR3: TGCAGTGCTCCCAAAACTAGCCGGGGATACAATGAGCAGTTCTTC. Translating it yields CSAPKTSRGYNEQFF.